This TCR beta chain was sequenced in a study of cytomegalovirus exposure and HLA in healthy donors. The PCR used 60 Vbeta and 13 Jbeta primers. Produced via immunoSEQ multiplex PCR; TCRdb's table is partial and in-frame only. The sample contains about 200,000 clones, 65% to 85% of which appear only once. Trimming at V came to 0 bases and at J to 13 bases, leaving 15 bases not matched to a gene. CDR1 is SGHKS and CDR2 is YYEKEE in the germline V gene (reference sequence). The CDR3 length is 16 residues. This chain connects TRBV5-5 to TRBJ1-4; TRBD1 agrees at 7 bases. Sequences were obtained from PBMCs. This clonotype was obtained from a man aged 45-65 years in good health and CMV-seronegative. The DNA of the CDR3 is TGTGCCAGCAGCTTGGAACCGACAGGGCTCTCTACGGGACTGTTTTTT. As protein: CASSLEPTGLSTGLFF. Looking up the rest from reference TRBV5-5 and TRBJ1-4 gives the full variable domain: DAGVTQSPTHLIKTRGQQVTLRCSPISGHKSVSWYQQVLGQGPQFIFQYYEKEERGRGNFPDRFSARQFPNYSSELNVNALLLGDSALYLCASSLEPTGLSTGLFFGSGTQLSVL.